Given below is one T cell receptor beta chain in context. The target of this receptor is not known. Base qualities are not provided; no much larger clone lies one nucleotide away. The collaborating institutions used their own protocols to collect whole blood in K2EDTA tubes. For TCRbeta analysis, collaborator samples were shipped as frozen whole blood, as isolated PBMCs, or as DNA extracted from either sample type. The sample is drawn from a study of blood T cell repertoires in COVID-19 (dated by TCRdb to between 2020 and 2021). Notes on the research overall: Samples from collaborators originated in the United States, Italy and Spain and spanned both the acute and convalescent phases of COVID-19. The material from the prospective study consisted of cDNA or gDNA derived from T cells, B-cell-depleted T cells, or PBMCs. Subjects who had been exposed to COVID-19, were actively infected with it, or had recovered from it provided the deeply sampled blood TCRbeta repertoires that made up the dataset. The repertoires were made available in a free public database intended to serve as a resource for research on the immune response to SARS-CoV-2. Samples came from the ongoing ImmuneRACE study (first 160 participants) plus 1,254 subjects from 6 global collaborators. Sample metadata almost always included a de-identified subject ID, COVID-19 status, age in years and sex. Where available, HLA class I and class II types were obtained from metadata supplied by the sample provider rather than from assay-based typing.

What the research found in general, with its limitations: Clinical and demographic metadata were provided uncurated, with the amount varying by source and participant.

Taken from cysteine to phenylalanine, the CDR3 has 15 residues. CDR3 DNA is the only sequence kept; it has 45 bases, read in frame from the first base. The junction carries 12 bases between V and J, which are trimmed by 2 bases and 2 bases respectively. CDR1 and CDR2 were assigned from the germline V gene (reference sequence) as LGHDT and YNNKEL. The immunoSEQ Assay, a bias-controlled multiplex PCR, was used to amplify TCRbeta CDR3 regions from genomic DNA. On the study's bioinformatics: Within the assay, amplification of reference gene primers was used to estimate how many nucleated cells each sample contained. To quantify the absolute abundance of each unique TCRbeta CDR3 rearrangement, sequence reads were collapsed and filtered. For each sample, productive Simpson clonality was calculated as the square root of Simpson's diversity index over productive rearrangements. The table comes from immuneACCESS by way of TCRdb, which keeps in-frame sequences with V and J called. Part of the clones is missing from these tables; in studies checked, under half for an unresolved V gene and the rest for unknown reasons. V and J calls and clone size are those listed in that table; D and trimming were worked out from the DNA. The sample table records 160,000 or so clones; roughly nine tenths of these occur just once. Around 4% of the sample rests with the top ten.

The sample taken for sequencing was peripheral blood. The sequence joins TRBV3-1 (or the pseudogene TRBV3-2) to TRBJ2-5, with a weak D call of TRBD2 (6 bases match). The TCR was taken from a woman in her sixties or seventies with acute or convalescent COVID-19. The sequenced DNA is TGTGCCAGCAGCCAACACGGGGGTGCACAAGAGACCCAGTACTTC. Its protein is CASSQHGGAQETQYF.